This TCR beta chain was found in a study of blood T cell repertoires in COVID-19. Trimming took 2 bases from V and 5 from J, leaving 12 bases between them. This CDR3 is built from 14 residues. Germline CDR1 and CDR2: SEHNR and FQNEAQ (reference sequence). Original processing methods: Amplification of reference gene primers was used by the study to estimate nucleated cell counts. Profiling relied on immunoSEQ multiplex PCR, and the TCRdb table lists in-frame clones only, not all of them. Clone size and the V and J calls come from that table; the DNA yielded D and trimming. The sample consists of some 250,000 clones, roughly 80% of them appearing once.

The chain uses TRBV7-9 and TRBJ1-1; no definite D call. The sequencing sample was made of peripheral blood. This TCR derives from a woman in her late teens or twenties with acute or convalescent COVID-19. CDR3 sequence: CASSLKLGETEAFF. As DNA, the CDR3 is TGTGCCAGCAGCTTAAAACTCGGAGAGACTGAAGCTTTCTTT.